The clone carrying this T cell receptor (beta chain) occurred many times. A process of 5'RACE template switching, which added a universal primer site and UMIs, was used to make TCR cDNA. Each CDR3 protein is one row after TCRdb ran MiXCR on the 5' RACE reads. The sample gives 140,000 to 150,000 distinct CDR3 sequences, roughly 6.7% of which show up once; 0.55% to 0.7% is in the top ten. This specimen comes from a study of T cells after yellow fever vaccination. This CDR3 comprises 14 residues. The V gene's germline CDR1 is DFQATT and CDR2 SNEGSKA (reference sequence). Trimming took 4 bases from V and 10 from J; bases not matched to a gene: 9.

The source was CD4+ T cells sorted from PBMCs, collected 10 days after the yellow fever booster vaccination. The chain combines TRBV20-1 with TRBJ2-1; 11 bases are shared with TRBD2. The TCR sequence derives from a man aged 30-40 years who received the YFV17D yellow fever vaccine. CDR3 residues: CSATVAGGQREQFF. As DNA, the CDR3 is TGCAGTGCTACGGTAGCGGGAGGGCAACGGGAGCAGTTCTTC.